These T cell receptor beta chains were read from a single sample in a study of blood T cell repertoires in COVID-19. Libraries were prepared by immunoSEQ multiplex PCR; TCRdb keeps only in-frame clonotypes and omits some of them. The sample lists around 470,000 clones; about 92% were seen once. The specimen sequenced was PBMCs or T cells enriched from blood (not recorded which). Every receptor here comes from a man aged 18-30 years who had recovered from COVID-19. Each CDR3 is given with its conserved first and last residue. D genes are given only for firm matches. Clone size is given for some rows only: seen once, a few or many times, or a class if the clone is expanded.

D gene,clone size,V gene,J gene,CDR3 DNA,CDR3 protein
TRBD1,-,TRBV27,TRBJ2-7,TGTGCCAGCAGGGACAGGAGGTACGAGCAGTACTTC,CASRDRRYEQYF
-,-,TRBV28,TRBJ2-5,TGTGCCAGCAGCTTTCCATCTGCGGGGACCCGAGGGACCCAGTACTTC,CASSFPSAGTRGTQYF
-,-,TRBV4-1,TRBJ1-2,TGCGCCAGCAGCCAAGAGCGAGGATATGGCTACACCTTC,CASSQERGYGYTF
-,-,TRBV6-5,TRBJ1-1,TGTGCCACCCGCCGGGGGGGAAACACTGAAGCTTTCTTT,CATRRGGNTEAFF
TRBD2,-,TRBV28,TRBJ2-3,TGTGCCAGCAGTTCTAGCGGGAGCCCGAGCACAGATACGCAGTATTTT,CASSSSGSPSTDTQYF
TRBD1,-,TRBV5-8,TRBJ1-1,TGTGCCAGCAGCCCGGACAGGTGGGCTGAAGCTTTCTTT,CASSPDRWAEAFF
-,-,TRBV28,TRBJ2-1,TGTGCCAGCAGTCGCAGGGTAGCCGTTAACAATGAGCAGTTCTTC,CASSRRVAVNNEQFF
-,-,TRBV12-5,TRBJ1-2,TGTGCTAGTGGTATGATTCAGGGCGAGGATGGCTACACCTTC,CASGMIQGEDGYTF
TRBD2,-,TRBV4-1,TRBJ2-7,TGCGCCAGCAGCCGAGAGATGACTAGCAGATTAAATTTTTACGAGCAGTACTTC,CASSREMTSRLNFYEQYF
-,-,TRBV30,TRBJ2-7,TGTGCCTGGGCAACTAGGGAGGCCTACGAGCAGTACTTC,CAWATREAYEQYF
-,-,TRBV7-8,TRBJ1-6,TGTGCCAGCAGTGAGGGGGGGAATTCACCCCTCCACTTT,CASSEGGNSPLHF
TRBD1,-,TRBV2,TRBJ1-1,TGTGCCAGCAGCTTCAGGGGGCGCGACACTGAAGCTTTCTTT,CASSFRGRDTEAFF
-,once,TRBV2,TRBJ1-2,TGTGCCAGCAGTGACGACAGTAGCTATGGCTACACCTTC,CASSDDSSYGYTF
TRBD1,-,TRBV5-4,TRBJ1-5,TGTGCCAGCAGCCTGAACGGACAGGTTGGACAGCCCCAGCATTTT,CASSLNGQVGQPQHF
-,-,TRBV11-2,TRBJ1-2,TGTGCCAGCAGCTTCAACCCGGTAGGGGTGGGTGGCTACACCTTC,CASSFNPVGVGGYTF
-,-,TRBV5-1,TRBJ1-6,TGCGCCAGCAGCTTGGAGAGCTCCTATAATTCACCCCTCCACTTT,CASSLESSYNSPLHF
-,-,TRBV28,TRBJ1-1,TGTGCCAGCAGCATGCGGGTCACTGAAGCTTTCTTT,CASSMRVTEAFF
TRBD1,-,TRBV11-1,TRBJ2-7,TGTGCCAGCAGCGGACAGGGATTCAGCTCCTACGAGCAGTACTTC,CASSGQGFSSYEQYF
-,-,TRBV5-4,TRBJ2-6,TGTGCCATTTTTAGCTCTGGGGCCAACGTCCTGACTTTC,CAIFSSGANVLTF
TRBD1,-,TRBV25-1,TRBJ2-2,TGTGCCAGCAGTCCGTTGGGACAGGGGATCACCGGGGAGCTGTTTTTT,CASSPLGQGITGELFF
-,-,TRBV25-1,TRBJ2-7,TGTGCCAGCAGTGTGTTTCTCGAGCAGTACTTC,CASSVFLEQYF
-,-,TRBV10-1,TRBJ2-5,TGCGCCAGGGGCGACGGACTCCAAGAGACCCAGTACTTC,CARGDGLQETQYF
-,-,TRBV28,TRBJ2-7,TGTGCCAGCAGTCCTCCCGGCAGGGCGAGGGAGCAGTACTTC,CASSPPGRAREQYF
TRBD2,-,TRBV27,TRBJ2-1,TGTGCCAGCAGCCTGACTAGCGGGAGGGGTCAGTTCTTC,CASSLTSGRGQFF
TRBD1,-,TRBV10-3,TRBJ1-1,TGTGCCATCAGTGATCGCGGGAACAGGGGATCCATGAACACTGAAGCTTTCTTT,CAISDRGNRGSMNTEAFF
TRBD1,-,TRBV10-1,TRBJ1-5,TGCGCCACCGGGACAGGTGAACAGCCCCAGCATTTT,CATGTGEQPQHF
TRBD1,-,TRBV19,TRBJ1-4,TGTGCCAGTAAGTGGACAGGGGTAGCTAATGAAAAACTGTTTTTT,CASKWTGVANEKLFF
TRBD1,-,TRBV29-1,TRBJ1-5,TGCAGCGTTGGATTGAGTGGGACAGGGATAAATCAGCCCCAGCATTTT,CSVGLSGTGINQPQHF
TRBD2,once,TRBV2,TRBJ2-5,TGTGCCAGCAAGAGCGGGACTAGCGTGGAGACCCAGTACTTC,CASKSGTSVETQYF
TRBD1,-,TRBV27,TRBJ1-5,TGTGCCAGCAGTTCAAACAGGGGGGTTGAGGATCAGCCCCAGCATTTT,CASSSNRGVEDQPQHF
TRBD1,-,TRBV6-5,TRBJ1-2,TGTGCCAGCAGTTACTTGGACAGGGGTGGCTACACCTTC,CASSYLDRGGYTF
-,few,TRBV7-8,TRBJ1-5,TGTGCCAGCAGCTTTGGGGCAACCAGTTTCACTCAGCCCCAGCATTTT,CASSFGATSFTQPQHF
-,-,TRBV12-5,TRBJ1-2,TGTGCTAGTGTAGGGGGGGGCTATGGCTACACCTTC,CASVGGGYGYTF
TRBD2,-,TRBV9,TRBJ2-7,TGTGCCAGCAGCGTAGAAACTAGCGGCGAGCAGTACTTC,CASSVETSGEQYF
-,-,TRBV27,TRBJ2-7,TGTGCCAGCAGTCGGGGGACCGAGCAGTACTTC,CASSRGTEQYF
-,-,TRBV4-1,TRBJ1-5,TGCGCCAGCAGCCAAGGAGACAGTCTCAATCAGCCCCAGCATTTT,CASSQGDSLNQPQHF
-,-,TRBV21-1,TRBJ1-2,TGTGCCAGCAGGGGACAGGGGGCGGAAGGCTACACCTTC,CASRGQGAEGYTF
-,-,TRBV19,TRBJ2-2,TGTGCCAGTGGGGGAGGAGGGGTTTATAGGGACACCGGGGAGCTGTTTTTT,CASGGGGVYRDTGELFF
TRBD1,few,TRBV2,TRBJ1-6,TGTGCCAGCAGCCAGAACAGGGGATATAATTCACCCCTCCACTTT,CASSQNRGYNSPLHF
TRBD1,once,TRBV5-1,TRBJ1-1,TGCGCCAGCAGCCACCCAGACAGGGGGCCGGGGAACACTGAAGCTTTCTTT,CASSHPDRGPGNTEAFF
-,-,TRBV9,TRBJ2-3,TGTGCCAGCAGCGTAGAAGGGGTGGGCACAGATACGCAGTATTTT,CASSVEGVGTDTQYF
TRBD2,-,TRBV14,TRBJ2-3,TGTGCCAGCAGCCTTACTAGCGAAGGCACAGATACGCAGTATTTT,CASSLTSEGTDTQYF
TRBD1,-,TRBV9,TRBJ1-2,TGTGCCAGCAGGGCAACAGGGGAACCCTATGGCTACACCTTC,CASRATGEPYGYTF
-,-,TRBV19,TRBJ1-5,TGTGCCAGCACACCACTTGACAGTAATCAGCCCCAGCATTTT,CASTPLDSNQPQHF
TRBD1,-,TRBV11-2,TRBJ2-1,TGTGCCAGCAGCTTCCCCGACAGGGCCTCCTACAATGAGCAGTTCTTC,CASSFPDRASYNEQFF
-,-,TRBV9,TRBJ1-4,TGTGCCAGCAGCGTAGATGGGGCCACGGTCGGAAAACTGTTTTTT,CASSVDGATVGKLFF
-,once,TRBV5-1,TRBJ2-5,TGCGCCAGCAGCCCCCGGGGGGCTGAGACCCAGTACTTC,CASSPRGAETQYF
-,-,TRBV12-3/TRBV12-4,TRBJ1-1,TGTGCCAGCAGTTTAACAGGCGACACTGAAGCTTTCTTT,CASSLTGDTEAFF
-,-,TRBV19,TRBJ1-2,TGTGCCAGTAGTATTGGATCAGGGAGCTACACCTTC,CASSIGSGSYTF
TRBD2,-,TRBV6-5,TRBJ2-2,TGTGCCACCGTCGGACTAGCGGGGGTCACCGGGGAGCTGTTTTTT,CATVGLAGVTGELFF
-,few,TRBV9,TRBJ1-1,TGTGCCAGCAGCTTAGCTGGGGAGGGTACTGAAGCTTTCTTT,CASSLAGEGTEAFF
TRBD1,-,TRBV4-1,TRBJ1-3,TGCGCCACTACACCCGGACAGGGGAGGGATGGAAACACCATATATTTT,CATTPGQGRDGNTIYF
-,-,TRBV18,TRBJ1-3,TGTGCCAGCTCACCCGACAGGTCCGCATCTGGAAACACCATATATTTT,CASSPDRSASGNTIYF
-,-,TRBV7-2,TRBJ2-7,TGTGCCAGCAGCTTAGGAACCAGACAGGCCTACGAGCAGTACTTC,CASSLGTRQAYEQYF
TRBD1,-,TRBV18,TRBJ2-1,TGTGCCAGCTCACCGCGATTGGACAGGGGGCGCTTAAATGAGCAGTTCTTC,CASSPRLDRGRLNEQFF
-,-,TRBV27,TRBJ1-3,TGTGCCAGCAGTTTAGGTTTAGCAGGGTCTGGAAACACCATATATTTT,CASSLGLAGSGNTIYF
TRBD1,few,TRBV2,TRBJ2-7,TGTGCCAGCAGTCTGGGACAGGGATACTCCTACGAGCAGTACTTC,CASSLGQGYSYEQYF
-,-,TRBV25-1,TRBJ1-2,TGTGCCAGCAGTGAATACCAGGAAGGGGTGGTTGGCTACACCTTC,CASSEYQEGVVGYTF
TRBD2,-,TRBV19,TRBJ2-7,TGTGCCAGTAGTTCCGCGACTAGCGGGAGGGGTTACGAGCAGTACTTC,CASSSATSGRGYEQYF